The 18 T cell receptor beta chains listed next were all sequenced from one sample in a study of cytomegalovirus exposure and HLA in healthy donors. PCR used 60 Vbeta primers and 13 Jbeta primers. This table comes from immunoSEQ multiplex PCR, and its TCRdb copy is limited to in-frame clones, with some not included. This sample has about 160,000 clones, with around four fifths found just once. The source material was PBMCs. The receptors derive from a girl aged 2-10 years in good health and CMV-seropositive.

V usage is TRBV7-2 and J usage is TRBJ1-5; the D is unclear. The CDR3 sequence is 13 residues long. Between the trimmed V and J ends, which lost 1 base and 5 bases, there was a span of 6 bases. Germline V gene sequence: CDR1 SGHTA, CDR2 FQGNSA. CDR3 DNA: TGTGCCAGCAGCTTAGGCGGGGATCAGCCCCAGCATTTT. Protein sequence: CASSLGGDQPQHF.

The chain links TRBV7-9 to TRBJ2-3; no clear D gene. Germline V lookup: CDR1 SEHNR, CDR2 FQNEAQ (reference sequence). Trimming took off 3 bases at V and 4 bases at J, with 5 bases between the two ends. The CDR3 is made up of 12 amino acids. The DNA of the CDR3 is TGTGCCAGCAGCTTTAACTCAGATACGCAGTATTTT. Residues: CASSFNSDTQYF.

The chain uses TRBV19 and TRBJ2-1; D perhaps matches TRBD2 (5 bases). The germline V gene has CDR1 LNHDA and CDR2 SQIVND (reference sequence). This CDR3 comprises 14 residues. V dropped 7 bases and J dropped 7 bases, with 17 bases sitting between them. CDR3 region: CASISDSTRNEQFF. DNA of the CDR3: TGTGCCAGTATCTCGGACTCTACTCGGAATGAGCAGTTCTTC.

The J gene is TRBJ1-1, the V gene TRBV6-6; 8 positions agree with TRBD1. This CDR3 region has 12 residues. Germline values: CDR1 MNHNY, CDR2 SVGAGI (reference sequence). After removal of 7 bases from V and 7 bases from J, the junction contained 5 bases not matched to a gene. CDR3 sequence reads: CASNDRGGEAFF. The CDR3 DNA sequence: TGTGCCAGCAACGACAGGGGCGGTGAAGCTTTCTTT.

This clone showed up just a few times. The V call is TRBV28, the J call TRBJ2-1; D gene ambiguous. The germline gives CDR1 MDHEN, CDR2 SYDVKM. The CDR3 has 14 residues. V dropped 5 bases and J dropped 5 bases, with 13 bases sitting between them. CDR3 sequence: CASSPPAADNEQFF. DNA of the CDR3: TGTGCCAGCAGTCCGCCGGCGGCGGACAATGAGCAGTTCTTC. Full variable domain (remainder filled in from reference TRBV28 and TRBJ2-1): DVKVTQSSRYLVKRTGEKVFLECVQDMDHENMFWYRQDPGLGLRLIYFSYDVKMKEKGDIPEGYSVSREKKERFSLILESASTNQTSMYLCASSPPAADNEQFFGPGTRLTVL.

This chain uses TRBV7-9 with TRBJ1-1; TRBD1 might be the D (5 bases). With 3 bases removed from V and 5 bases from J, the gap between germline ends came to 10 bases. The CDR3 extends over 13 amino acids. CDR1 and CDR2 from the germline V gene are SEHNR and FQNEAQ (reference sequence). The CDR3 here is CASSLQGKTEAFF. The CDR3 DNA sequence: TGTGCCAGCAGCTTGCAGGGTAAAACTGAAGCTTTCTTT.

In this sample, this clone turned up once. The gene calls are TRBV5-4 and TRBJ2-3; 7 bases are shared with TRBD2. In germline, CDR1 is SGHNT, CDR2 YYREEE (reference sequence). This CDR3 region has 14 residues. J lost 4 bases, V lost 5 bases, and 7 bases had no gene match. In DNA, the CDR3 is TGTGCCAGCAGGGGGAGGGATGGGGCAGATACGCAGTATTTT. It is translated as CASRGRDGADTQYF. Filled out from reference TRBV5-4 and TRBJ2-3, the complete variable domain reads ETGVTQSPTHLIKTRGQQVTLRCSSQSGHNTVSWYQQALGQGPQFIFQYYREEENGRGNFPPRFSGLQFPNYSSELNVNALELDDSALYLCASRGRDGADTQYFGPGTRLTVL.

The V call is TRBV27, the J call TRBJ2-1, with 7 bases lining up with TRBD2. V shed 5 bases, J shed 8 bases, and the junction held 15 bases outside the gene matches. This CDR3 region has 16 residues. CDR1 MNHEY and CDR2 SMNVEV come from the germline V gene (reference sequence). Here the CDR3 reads CASSPLPGGGEDEQFF. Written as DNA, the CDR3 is TGTGCCAGCAGTCCACTACCGGGTGGGGGGGAGGATGAGCAGTTCTTC.

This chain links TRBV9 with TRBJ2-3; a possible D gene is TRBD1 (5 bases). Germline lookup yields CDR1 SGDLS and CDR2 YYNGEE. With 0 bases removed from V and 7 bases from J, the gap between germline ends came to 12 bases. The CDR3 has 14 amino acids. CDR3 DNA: TGTGCCAGCAGCGTAGACTTTGGGGCGTATACGCAGTATTTT. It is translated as CASSVDFGAYTQYF.

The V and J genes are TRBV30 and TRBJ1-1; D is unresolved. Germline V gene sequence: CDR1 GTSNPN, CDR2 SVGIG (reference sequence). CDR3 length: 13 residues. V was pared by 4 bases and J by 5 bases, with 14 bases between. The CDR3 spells CAWKRQERTEAFF. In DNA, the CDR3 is TGTGCCTGGAAGAGGCAGGAGCGGACTGAAGCTTTCTTT.

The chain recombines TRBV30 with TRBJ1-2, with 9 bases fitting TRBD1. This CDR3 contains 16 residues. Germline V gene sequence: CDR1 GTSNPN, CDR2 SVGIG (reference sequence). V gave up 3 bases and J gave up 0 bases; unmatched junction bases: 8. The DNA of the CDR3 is TGTGCCTGGAGGGGGACAGGGCCTAGGACTAACTATGGCTACACCTTC. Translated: CAWRGTGPRTNYGYTF.

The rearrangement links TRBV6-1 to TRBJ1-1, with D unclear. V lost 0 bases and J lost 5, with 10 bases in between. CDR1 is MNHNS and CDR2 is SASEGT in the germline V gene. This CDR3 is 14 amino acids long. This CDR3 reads CASSEAGVGTEAFF. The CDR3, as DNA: TGTGCCAGCAGTGAAGCCGGGGTAGGGACTGAAGCTTTCTTT.

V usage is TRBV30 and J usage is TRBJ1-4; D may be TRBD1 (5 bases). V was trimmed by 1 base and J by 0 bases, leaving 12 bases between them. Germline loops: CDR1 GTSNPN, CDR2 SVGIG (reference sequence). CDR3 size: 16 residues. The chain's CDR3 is CAWSALGLATNEKLFF. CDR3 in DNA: TGTGCCTGGAGTGCACTGGGGCTGGCAACTAATGAAAAACTGTTTTTT.

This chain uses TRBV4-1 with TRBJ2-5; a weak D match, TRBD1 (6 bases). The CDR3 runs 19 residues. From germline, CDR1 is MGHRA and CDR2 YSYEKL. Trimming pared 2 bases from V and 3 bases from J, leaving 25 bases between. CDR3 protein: CASSQYITRSGTNKETQYF. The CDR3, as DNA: TGCGCCAGCAGCCAATATATTACTCGGTCCGGGACAAATAAAGAGACCCAGTACTTC.

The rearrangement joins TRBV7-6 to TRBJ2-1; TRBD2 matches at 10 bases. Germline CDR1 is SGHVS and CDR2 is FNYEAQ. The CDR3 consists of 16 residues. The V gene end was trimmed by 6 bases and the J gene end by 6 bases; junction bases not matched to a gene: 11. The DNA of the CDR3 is TGTGCCAGCAGACCCTTGCTAGCGGGAGCAGCCAATGAGCAGTTCTTC. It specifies CASRPLLAGAANEQFF. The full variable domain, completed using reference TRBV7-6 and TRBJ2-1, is GAGVSQSPRYKVTKRGQDVALRCDPISGHVSLYWYRQALGQGPEFLTYFNYEAQQDKSGLPNDRFSAERPEGSISTLTIQRTEQRDSAMYRCASRPLLAGAANEQFFGPGTRLTVL.

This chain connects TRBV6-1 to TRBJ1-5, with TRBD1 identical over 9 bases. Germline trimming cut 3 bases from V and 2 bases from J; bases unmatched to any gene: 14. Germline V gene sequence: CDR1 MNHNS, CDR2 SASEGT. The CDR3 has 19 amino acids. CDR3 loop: CASSDTRGTGRMGNQPQHF. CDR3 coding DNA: TGTGCCAGCAGTGATACCCGCGGGACAGGGCGTATGGGCAATCAGCCCCAGCATTTT.

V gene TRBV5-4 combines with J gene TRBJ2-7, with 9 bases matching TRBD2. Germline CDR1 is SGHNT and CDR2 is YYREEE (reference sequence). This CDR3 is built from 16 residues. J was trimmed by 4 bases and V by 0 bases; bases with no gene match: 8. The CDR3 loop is CASSLALAGLSYEQYF. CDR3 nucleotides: TGTGCCAGCAGCTTGGCACTAGCGGGCCTGTCGTACGAGCAGTACTTC.

This CDR3 reads CASSQVNLVSTDTQYF. In DNA, the CDR3 is TGCGCCAGCAGCCAAGTTAACCTAGTGAGCACAGATACGCAGTATTTT. J is TRBJ2-3 and V is TRBV4-1; no clear D. CDR3 length: 16 residues. CDR1 is MGHRA and CDR2 is YSYEKL in the germline V gene. With 1 base removed from V and 0 bases from J, the gap between germline ends came to 11 bases.